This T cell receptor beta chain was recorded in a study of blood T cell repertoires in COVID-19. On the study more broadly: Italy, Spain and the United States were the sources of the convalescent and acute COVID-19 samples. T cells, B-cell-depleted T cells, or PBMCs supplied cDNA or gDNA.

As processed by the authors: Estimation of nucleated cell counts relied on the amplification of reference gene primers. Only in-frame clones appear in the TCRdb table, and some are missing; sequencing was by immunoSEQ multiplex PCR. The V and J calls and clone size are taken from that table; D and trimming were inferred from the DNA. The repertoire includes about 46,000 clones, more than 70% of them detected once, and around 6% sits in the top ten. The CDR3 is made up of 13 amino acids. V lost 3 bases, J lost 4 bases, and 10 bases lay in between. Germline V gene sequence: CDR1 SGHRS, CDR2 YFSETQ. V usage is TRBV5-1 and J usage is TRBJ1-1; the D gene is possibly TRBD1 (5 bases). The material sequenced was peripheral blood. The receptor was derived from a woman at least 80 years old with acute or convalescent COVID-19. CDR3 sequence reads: CASSSTVGTEAFF. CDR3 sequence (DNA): TGCGCCAGCAGCTCGACAGTCGGCACTGAAGCTTTCTTT.